This is a list of T cell receptor beta chains from one sample in a study of cytomegalovirus exposure and HLA in healthy donors. Here immunoSEQ multiplex PCR was the method, and the copy in TCRdb shows in-frame clones only, minus some. The sample contains about 270,000 clones, roughly 70% of which appear only once. The sample taken for sequencing was PBMCs. The source of these receptors is a female donor in good health and CMV-seronegative. Each CDR3 is given without its conserved first and last residue.

J gene: TRBJ2-2
V gene: TRBV19
CDR3 protein: ASSRGNTGELF

J gene: TRBJ2-7
V gene: TRBV7-3
CDR3 protein: ASGRNSYEQY

J gene: TRBJ2-7
V gene: TRBV2
CDR3 protein: ASSWTGDYEQY

J gene: TRBJ2-3
V gene: TRBV5-1
CDR3 protein: ASSPGQLDTQY

J gene: TRBJ2-7
V gene: TRBV5-8
CDR3 protein: ASSLGAEQY

J gene: TRBJ1-2
V gene: TRBV10-3
CDR3 protein: AIRAGQGGIYT

J gene: TRBJ2-7
V gene: TRBV2
CDR3 protein: ASRSTPGFLLQY

J gene: TRBJ2-7
V gene: TRBV27
CDR3 protein: ASSLGLAGLEQY

J gene: TRBJ2-1
V gene: TRBV27
CDR3 protein: ASSWAPLGNEQF

J gene: TRBJ2-1
V gene: TRBV7-8
CDR3 protein: ASSLSEVPYNEQF

J gene: TRBJ2-1
V gene: TRBV5-4
CDR3 protein: ASSLGLSGGLNEQF

J gene: TRBJ2-1
V gene: TRBV2
CDR3 protein: ASSGRGYNEQF

J gene: TRBJ2-1
V gene: TRBV7-9
CDR3 protein: SSSVIADLSYNEQF

J gene: TRBJ2-1
V gene: TRBV4-1
CDR3 protein: ASSHLGASGSNEQF

J gene: TRBJ2-1
V gene: TRBV5-1
CDR3 protein: ASKTIAGGSYNEQF

J gene: TRBJ2-1
V gene: TRBV19
CDR3 protein: ARSSGGSSEQF

J gene: TRBJ2-6
V gene: TRBV5-4
CDR3 protein: ASSVLRMSGANVLT

J gene: TRBJ2-2
V gene: TRBV18
CDR3 protein: ASSPDRGRNTGELF

J gene: TRBJ2-7
V gene: TRBV7-6
CDR3 protein: ASRKSPGTGPEQY

J gene: TRBJ1-2
V gene: TRBV18
CDR3 protein: ASSPQAQVDYGYT

J gene: TRBJ1-2
V gene: TRBV28
CDR3 protein: ASSSFQVANPANYGYT

J gene: TRBJ2-1
V gene: TRBV18
CDR3 protein: ASSPPRSSGRGDEQF

J gene: TRBJ2-1
V gene: TRBV27
CDR3 protein: ASSSGTSDEQF

J gene: TRBJ2-2
V gene: TRBV19
CDR3 protein: ASSIGEPGELF

J gene: TRBJ2-6
V gene: TRBV4-1
CDR3 protein: ASSARGRGGANVLT

J gene: TRBJ2-1
V gene: TRBV28
CDR3 protein: ASSRLAPSNEQF

J gene: TRBJ2-1
V gene: TRBV6-5
CDR3 protein: ASSYVDEQF

J gene: TRBJ2-7
V gene: TRBV6-5
CDR3 protein: ASRQTGSSYEQY

J gene: TRBJ1-4
V gene: TRBV25-1
CDR3 protein: ASSASGTGATNEKLF

J gene: TRBJ2-1
V gene: TRBV5-1
CDR3 protein: ASSPDRDDEQF

J gene: TRBJ2-1
V gene: TRBV29-1
CDR3 protein: SVDGGRAYNEQF

J gene: TRBJ2-5
V gene: TRBV5-4
CDR3 protein: ASSLRGGAQSEETQY

J gene: TRBJ2-7
V gene: TRBV5-1
CDR3 protein: ASSQTSGIEQY

J gene: TRBJ1-6
V gene: TRBV2
CDR3 protein: ASSDRRGLSSPLH

J gene: TRBJ2-3
V gene: TRBV2
CDR3 protein: ASSGGRGGTDTQY

J gene: TRBJ2-3
V gene: TRBV27
CDR3 protein: ASSLSVAYTDTQY

J gene: TRBJ2-1
V gene: TRBV6-4
CDR3 protein: ASSDLRGPGLAGGEQF

J gene: TRBJ2-7
V gene: TRBV6-1
CDR3 protein: ASSESQGITYEQY

J gene: TRBJ2-4
V gene: TRBV5-6
CDR3 protein: ASTSWARLNIQY

J gene: TRBJ2-7
V gene: TRBV28
CDR3 protein: ASSLTGLAGAGGDEQY

J gene: TRBJ2-7
V gene: TRBV5-6
CDR3 protein: ASSSLTSGNSYEQY

J gene: TRBJ2-3
V gene: TRBV14
CDR3 protein: ASSQDRTSRDTQY

J gene: TRBJ2-7
V gene: TRBV7-2
CDR3 protein: ASSYIPGLGSDEQY

J gene: TRBJ2-2
V gene: TRBV6-1
CDR3 protein: ASSEWGTSGSGELF

J gene: TRBJ2-1
V gene: TRBV5-4
CDR3 protein: ASSLGYRQGGGRNEQF

J gene: TRBJ2-7
V gene: TRBV18
CDR3 protein: ASSPPGQNIYEQY

J gene: TRBJ2-7
V gene: TRBV19
CDR3 protein: ASSFAGQTYEQY

J gene: TRBJ2-7
V gene: TRBV10-2
CDR3 protein: ASRVSGTGTYEQY

J gene: TRBJ2-6
V gene: TRBV6-1
CDR3 protein: ASSSGAGANVLT

J gene: TRBJ1-2
V gene: TRBV5-6
CDR3 protein: ASSLGVAGNGYT

J gene: TRBJ1-5
V gene: TRBV2
CDR3 protein: ASSVEGVYSNQPQH

J gene: TRBJ2-1
V gene: TRBV28
CDR3 protein: ASSLTTLGDEQF

J gene: TRBJ2-2
V gene: TRBV5-1
CDR3 protein: ASMDRANTGELF

J gene: TRBJ2-7
V gene: TRBV14
CDR3 protein: ASSQDPQAYEQY

J gene: TRBJ1-6
V gene: TRBV4-1
CDR3 protein: ASSQVLSNSPLH

J gene: TRBJ2-7
V gene: TRBV19
CDR3 protein: ASSSRRAGNYEQY

J gene: TRBJ2-1
V gene: TRBV9
CDR3 protein: ASSAHALAGLYNEQF